The T cell receptor (beta chain) described here comes from a study of OX40 agonist ivuxolimab in advanced cancers. Produced via immunoSEQ multiplex PCR; TCRdb's table is partial and in-frame only. Of 80,000 or so clones detected, 85% to 95% appear once; the ten largest clones hold 0.32%. The table lists this clone with a count of one. In germline, CDR1 is MNHNY, CDR2 SVGAGI (reference sequence). This CDR3 has 14 residues. V was clipped by 7 bases and J by 2 bases, with 12 bases between them. The rearrangement joins TRBV6-6 to TRBJ1-3; tentatively, D is TRBD1 (6 bases). The source was CD4+ or CD8+ T cells sorted from blood, collected in a trial of the OX40 agonist ivuxolimab. The receptor was derived from an adult with an advanced solid tumor such as melanoma, head and neck, liver or kidney cancer. The DNA of the CDR3 is TGTGCCAGCATACCGGCAGGGGCTGGAAACACCATATATTTT. The encoded protein is CASIPAGAGNTIYF.